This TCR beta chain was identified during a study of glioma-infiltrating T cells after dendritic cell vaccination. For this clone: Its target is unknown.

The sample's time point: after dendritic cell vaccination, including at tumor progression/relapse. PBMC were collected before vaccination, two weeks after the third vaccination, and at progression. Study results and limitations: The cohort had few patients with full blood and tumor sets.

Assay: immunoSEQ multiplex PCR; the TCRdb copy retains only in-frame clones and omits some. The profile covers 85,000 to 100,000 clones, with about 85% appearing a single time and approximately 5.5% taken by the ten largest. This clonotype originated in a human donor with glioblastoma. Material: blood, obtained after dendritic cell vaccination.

CDR3 nucleotides: TGTGCCAGCAGCCCCCGACTCTCAGAGGGACAGGCGGGTTACAATGAGCAGTTCTTC. It specifies CASSPRLSEGQAGYNEQFF. V and J are TRBV7-9 and TRBJ2-1; TRBD1 agrees at 8 bases. Germline V gene sequence: CDR1 SEHNR, CDR2 FQNEAQ (reference sequence). The CDR3 totals 19 residues. With V trimmed by 5 bases and J by 4 bases, 19 bases remained unmatched.